The clone carrying this TCR beta chain has a handful of counts. The target antigen is unknown. This sample stems from a study of cytotoxic CD8 clonotypes in ibrutinib-treated CLL. General study results and limits: While tracking circulating CD8+ T-cell counts, baseline clonality exceeded that of age-matched healthy donors. Having risen at ibrutinib response, clonality had fallen back toward baseline by progression.

Depth targeted 1 in 200,000 to 1 in 1 million T cells, averaging 10x coverage per clonotype. Clones were read by immunoSEQ multiplex PCR, and TCRdb kept only the in-frame ones, dropping some. The sample lists about 60,000 clones, over 55% seen once, with about 20% in the top ten. V lost 2 bases, J lost 0 bases, and 11 bases lay in between. The CDR3 length is 16 residues. The V gene's germline CDR1 is KGHSH and CDR2 LQKENI. Investigators sourced around 1.9 micrograms of genomic DNA from cryopreserved PBMCs for TCR beta libraries. V is TRBV18 and J is TRBJ1-3; D is uncertain. The receptor's source is a human donor with chronic lymphocytic leukemia. The sample here was PBMCs, taken after 24 months of ibrutinib treatment. CDR3 sequence: CASSPLTPSSGNTIYF. CDR3 coding DNA: TGTGCCAGCTCACCATTGACGCCTAGCTCTGGAAACACCATATATTTT.